A selection of T cell receptor beta chains follows, all from one sample in a study of OX40 agonist ivuxolimab in advanced cancers. The assay was immunoSEQ multiplex PCR, and TCRdb's table has in-frame clones only and misses some. Of 99,000 or so clones detected, around 96% appear once; the ten largest clones hold roughly 2.1%. This sample comprised CD4+ or CD8+ T cells sorted from blood, obtained in a trial of the OX40 agonist ivuxolimab. The receptors come from an adult with an advanced solid tumor such as melanoma, head and neck, liver or kidney cancer. Each CDR3 is given with its conserved first and last residue. D genes are given only for firm matches. Only some rows state a clone size, as once, few, many or a class for expanded clones.

TRBV6-4	TRBJ1-1	.	12	.	TGTGCCAGCAGTGACGGAGGTACTGAAGCTTTCTTT	CASSDGGTEAFF
TRBV7-8	TRBJ2-7	.	13	.	TGTGCCAGCAGAGGTAGGGCCACCCACGAGCAGTACTTC	CASRGRATHEQYF
TRBV7-6	TRBJ1-2	.	15	.	TGTGCCAGCAGCTTAGAGGCGCAGGGAACGGGGGGCTACACCTTC	CASSLEAQGTGGYTF
TRBV11-2	TRBJ1-2	few	13	.	TGTGCCAGCAGCTACACAAGCACATATGGCTACACCTTC	CASSYTSTYGYTF
TRBV10-3	TRBJ1-1	.	16	.	TGTGCCATCAGTGAGTCGATTTTCGTCGGGGACACTGAAGCTTTCTTT	CAISESIFVGDTEAFF
TRBV28	TRBJ1-3	.	14	.	TGTGCCAGCAGTTTAAGGGGACCTGGAAACACCATATATTTT	CASSLRGPGNTIYF
TRBV7-9	TRBJ2-1	.	16	TRBD1	TGTGCCAGCAGCTCAGGACAGGGCATCGTTTACAATGAGCAGTTCTTC	CASSSGQGIVYNEQFF
TRBV5-6	TRBJ2-7	.	15	.	TGTGCCAGCAGTTTGGGGCCGGGAGTAGGGTACGAGCAGTACTTC	CASSLGPGVGYEQYF
TRBV18	TRBJ1-1	.	13	.	TGTGCCAGCTCAGGGGTCCCGGGCACTGAAGCTTTCTTT	CASSGVPGTEAFF
TRBV11-1	TRBJ1-1	.	12	.	TGTGCCAGCAGTCAAGACAGGACTGAAGCTTTCTTT	CASSQDRTEAFF
TRBV5-4	TRBJ1-3	.	16	.	TGTGCCAGCAGCTTGGGGGGGGAGTGGAGTGGAAACACCATATATTTT	CASSLGGEWSGNTIYF
TRBV19	TRBJ2-7	.	14	.	TGTGCCAGTAGTATAGCTGGAGTCGGATACGAGCAGTACTTC	CASSIAGVGYEQYF
TRBV7-7	TRBJ2-5	.	14	.	TGTGCCAGCAGCTTAGCTGCGGTAAAAGAGACCCAGTACTTC	CASSLAAVKETQYF
TRBV19	TRBJ1-2	.	13	TRBD1	TGTGCCATTGACAGGGGGCCTAACTATGGCTACACCTTC	CAIDRGPNYGYTF
TRBV29-1	TRBJ2-1	once	11	TRBD1	TGCAGCGTTGAAAGGGACAGACAGCAGTTCTTC	CSVERDRQQFF
TRBV28	TRBJ2-7	.	14	TRBD1	TGTGCCAGCAGCCTAGACAGGGAGCCCTACGAGCAGTACTTC	CASSLDREPYEQYF
TRBV27	TRBJ2-7	.	14	.	TGTGCCAGCAGTTTTAGGGGGGGGCCCTACGAGCAGTACTTC	CASSFRGGPYEQYF
TRBV11-2	TRBJ2-1	once	15	TRBD2	TGTGCCAGCAGCTCCGGGACTAGCGGGAGGAATGAGCAGTTCTTC	CASSSGTSGRNEQFF
TRBV27	TRBJ2-3	.	16	.	TGTGCCAGCAGTTTGATTTACCGGCTGAACACAGATACGCAGTATTTT	CASSLIYRLNTDTQYF
TRBV7-2	TRBJ2-6	.	17	.	TGTGCCAGCAGCTGGGCCGTGGGGGTCTCTGGGGCCAACGTCCTGACTTTC	CASSWAVGVSGANVLTF
TRBV27	TRBJ2-5	.	14	TRBD1	TGTGCCAGCAAGGACAGGGAGTACCAAGAGGCCCAGTACTTC	CASKDREYQEAQYF
TRBV27	TRBJ2-2	.	15	TRBD1	TGTGCCAGCAGTAGCGCGACAGGGGGCTCCGGGGAGCTGTTTTTT	CASSSATGGSGELFF
TRBV19	TRBJ1-1	.	14	.	TGTGCCAGTAGTATGGGGCAGGGAGGCACTGAAGCTTTCTTT	CASSMGQGGTEAFF
TRBV7-9	TRBJ2-7	.	15	.	TGTGCCAGCAGCTCCAGTCGTGGGGAGGTCTACGAGCAGTACTTC	CASSSSRGEVYEQYF
TRBV6-6	TRBJ2-7	.	15	.	TGTGCCAGCAGTTCCCCAGCCACGAGGGGTTACGAGCAGTACTTC	CASSSPATRGYEQYF
TRBV7-9	TRBJ2-1	.	13	.	TGTGCCAGCAGCTCAGGGGGAGGGAATGAGCAGTTCTTC	CASSSGGGNEQFF
TRBV5-1	TRBJ2-7	.	13	.	TGCGCCAGCAGCTTTGGGGGCGGATACGAGCAGTACTTC	CASSFGGGYEQYF
TRBV4-1	TRBJ2-3	.	16	.	TGCGCCAGCAGCCAAGATGAAGCTGCCCCCACAGATACGCAGTATTTT	CASSQDEAAPTDTQYF
TRBV7-9	TRBJ1-4	.	16	TRBD1	TGTGCCAGCAGCTTAGCGGCTGGACAGGGGAATGAAAAACTGTTTTTT	CASSLAAGQGNEKLFF
TRBV7-9	TRBJ1-6	.	15	.	TGTGCCAGCAGCGCGTCCCGGACAGTTAATTCACCCCTCCACTTT	CASSASRTVNSPLHF
TRBV5-1	TRBJ2-5	.	13	.	TGCGCCAGCAACCTGGGGGGTGGCGAGACCCAGTACTTC	CASNLGGGETQYF
TRBV6-1	TRBJ2-7	.	13	.	TGTGCCAGCAGTACCGGGACATCCTACGAGCAGTACTTC	CASSTGTSYEQYF
TRBV29-1	TRBJ1-2	.	15	.	TGCAGCGTTGAAGATTTCACGCGAAAACCCTATGGCTACACCTTC	CSVEDFTRKPYGYTF
TRBV7-2	TRBJ2-6	once	14	.	TGTGCCAGCAGCTGGTCTTCTGGGGCCAACGTCCTGACTTTC	CASSWSSGANVLTF
TRBV5-6	TRBJ2-7	.	11	.	TGTGCCAGCAGCTTGCCCGGGGAGCAGTACTTC	CASSLPGEQYF
TRBV15	TRBJ1-3	.	14	TRBD1	TGTGCCACCAGCACAGGGACAGATGGAAACACCATATATTTT	CATSTGTDGNTIYF
TRBV12-1	TRBJ2-7	.	16	.	TGTGCCAGCAGCTTTAAGCGGACAGGGGGCAGGTACGAGCAGTACTTC	CASSFKRTGGRYEQYF
TRBV6-1	TRBJ1-5	once	15	TRBD1	TGTGCCAGCAGTGGACAGGGGCAACGGGATCAGCCCCAGCATTTT	CASSGQGQRDQPQHF